This T cell receptor (beta chain) came from a study of blood T cell repertoires in COVID-19. Background on the study: Acute and convalescent COVID-19 samples came from the United States, Italy and Spain.

Those enrolled in Seattle joined during active infection and were followed longitudinally afterward. Trimming took 6 bases from V and 5 from J, leaving 19 bases between them. The CDR3 runs 15 residues. Germline CDR1 is MNHNY and CDR2 is SVGAGI (reference sequence). Per the authors' pipeline: Cell counts per sample came from amplifying reference gene primers. Clones were sequenced by immunoSEQ multiplex PCR, and TCRdb holds only the in-frame ones, with some missing. The V and J calls and clone size come from that table; D and trimming were worked out from the DNA. Of about 260,000 clones detected, around 84% appear once; the ten largest clones hold approximately 5.3%.

V usage is TRBV6-6 and J usage is TRBJ1-2; D possibly corresponds to TRBD1 (5 bases). The TCR comes from a woman aged 60-70 years with COVID-19, enrolled during active disease. Sequenced sample: peripheral blood. Here the CDR3 DNA reads TGTGCCAGCAGCCCTTCGGGGGGGGTTAAATATGGCTACACCTTC. Translation: CASSPSGGVKYGYTF.